The clone carrying this T cell receptor beta chain came up a few times. Its antigen is still unknown. These data are taken from a study of T cells in Graves' hyperthyroidism and ophthalmopathy. From RNA transcripts, TCR beta CDR3 regions were amplified. First-round RT-PCR with HTBI primers amplified the TCR CDR3 region. TCRdb ran MiXCR on the multiplex PCR reads and lists one entry per CDR3 protein. The sample lists 400,000 to 600,000 distinct CDR3 sequences; roughly 16% were seen once. Overall study findings and caveats: The model's output predicted ophthalmopathy at a median of roughly 6.9 months prior to onset.

The germline gives CDR1 SEHNR, CDR2 FQNEAQ (reference sequence). Trimming left V 7 bases short and J 0 bases short, with 13 bases between. CDR3 length: 16 amino acids. The sample taken for sequencing was blood. V is TRBV7-9 and J is TRBJ2-6; D is undetermined. The source of this sequence is a woman aged 25 to 39 with Graves' ophthalmopathy. DNA for the CDR3: TGTGCCAGCAATCAGATCAGTAACTCTGGGGCCAACGTCCTGACTTTC. Translated: CASNQISNSGANVLTF.